This T cell receptor (beta chain) was retrieved from a study of blood T cell repertoires in COVID-19. Study-level background: COVID-19 samples collected from the United States, Italy and Spain covered acute and convalescent phases. PBMCs, B-cell-depleted T cells, or T cells were the source of the cDNA or gDNA that made up the material.

As processed by the authors: Estimates of nucleated cell counts were drawn from the amplification of reference gene primers. The data were produced by immunoSEQ multiplex PCR, yet TCRdb's version contains in-frame clones alone and is incomplete. The DNA gave D and trimming, while V, J and clone size come from that table. Among 190,000 or so clones listed, less than 90% were seen once. The germline gives CDR1 MDHEN, CDR2 SYDVKM. This CDR3 comprises 19 residues. After removal of 7 bases from V and 5 bases from J, the junction contained 16 bases not matched to a gene. The V and J genes are TRBV28 and TRBJ2-2; 13 bases align to TRBD2. The receptor's source is a woman aged 70-85 years with acute or convalescent COVID-19. The source material was peripheral blood. The CDR3 reads CASTEPGTSGKVYTGELFF. DNA for the CDR3: TGTGCCAGCACTGAACCCGGGACTAGCGGGAAAGTGTATACCGGGGAGCTGTTTTTT.